Listed below are T cell receptor beta chains from one sample, sequenced in a study of shared clonotypes between healthy human individuals. The repertoire was sequenced with immunoSEQ multiplex PCR; TCRdb's copy has only in-frame clones and lacks some. This table has 2 million to 2.5 million clones, roughly 95% appearing once. What was sequenced was naive CD4+ T cells sorted from blood. The receptors come from a man aged 18 to 35 in good health. Both conserved end residues are part of each CDR3. Each record gives: V gene, J gene, D gene, clone size, CDR3 DNA, CDR3 protein. The D gene is left open where the match is weak. For some rows the clone size is stated as once, few or many, or as a class when expanded; others skip it.

TRBV2	TRBJ1-5	NA	NA	TGTGCCAGCAGTGAAACTATCCAGCCCCAGCATTTT	CASSETIQPQHF
TRBV14	TRBJ1-1	NA	NA	TGTGCCAGCAGCCATCATGTTACGAACACTGAAGCTTTCTTT	CASSHHVTNTEAFF
TRBV7-6	TRBJ1-3	NA	NA	TGTGCCAGCAGCCCCTATAACAGCGAAATTAGCTCTGGAAACACCATATATTTT	CASSPYNSEISSGNTIYF
TRBV7-2	TRBJ2-5	NA	NA	TGTGCCAGCAGCTTAGGACTCGCACAGCAAGAGACCCAGTACTTC	CASSLGLAQQETQYF
TRBV14	TRBJ2-1	TRBD1	NA	TGTGCCAGCAGCCATAATTTTCTGGCACCGGGACAGGGTTACAATGAGCAGTTCTTC	CASSHNFLAPGQGYNEQFF
TRBV7-2	TRBJ1-1	NA	once	TGTGCCAGCAGCCCGTCGGTGAACACTGAAGCTTTCTTT	CASSPSVNTEAFF
TRBV6-5	TRBJ1-5	NA	NA	TGTGCCAGCAGTTACAGGGGTTTTAATCAGCCCCAGCATTTT	CASSYRGFNQPQHF
TRBV5-1	TRBJ2-1	TRBD2	NA	TGCGCCAGCAGCGCCGGGGGGTATGAGCAGTTCTTC	CASSAGGYEQFF
TRBV11-2	TRBJ2-1	NA	NA	TGTGCCAGCAGCTTTGGGGTTGTGGATGAGCAGTTCTTC	CASSFGVVDEQFF
TRBV19	TRBJ2-7	NA	NA	TGTGCCAGTAGTAGAGGGGCCAGGGACTACGAGCAGTACTTC	CASSRGARDYEQYF
TRBV5-1	TRBJ2-5	TRBD1	NA	TGCGCCAGCAGCCCCGGGACAGTAAGGGAGACCCAGTACTTC	CASSPGTVRETQYF
TRBV19	TRBJ2-3	NA	few	TGTGCCAGTAGTAGAAGGGCAAGCACAGATACGCAGTATTTT	CASSRRASTDTQYF
TRBV12-5	TRBJ2-3	NA	few	TGTGCTAGTGGTAGGACAACGAAGAGCACAGATACGCAGTATTTT	CASGRTTKSTDTQYF
TRBV5-1	TRBJ2-3	NA	NA	TGCGCCAGCAGCAAAGGGGGGGGCACCAGCACAGATACGCAGTATTTT	CASSKGGGTSTDTQYF
TRBV28	TRBJ1-6	TRBD1	NA	TGTGCCAGCAAGTTTGGTCGGGGGACAGGGAGCTCCTATAATTCACCCCTCCACTTT	CASKFGRGTGSSYNSPLHF
TRBV11-2	TRBJ2-3	TRBD2	NA	TGTGCCAGCAGCTTCACTAGCGGGGCGGTAGATACGCAGTATTTT	CASSFTSGAVDTQYF
TRBV7-6	TRBJ2-7	NA	NA	TGTGCCAGCAGCTCACCGAGCGGGACAGCATGGGAGCAGTACTTC	CASSSPSGTAWEQYF
TRBV5-8	TRBJ1-1	NA	NA	TGTGCCAGCTGGGAAGGGGTGAACACTGAAGCTTTCTTT	CASWEGVNTEAFF
TRBV30	TRBJ1-6	NA	NA	TGTGCCTGGAGTATGCTGAATCAACGGGGGACCGCCTATAATTCACCCCTCCACTTT	CAWSMLNQRGTAYNSPLHF
TRBV10-2	TRBJ1-4	NA	NA	TGCGCCAGCCGCGGTCCCGGTGAGGATGAAAAACTGTTTTTT	CASRGPGEDEKLFF
TRBV5-4	TRBJ1-1	TRBD1	NA	TGTGCCTCGGGTGGAGGGGGCCAAATGAACACTGAAGCTTTCTTT	CASGGGGQMNTEAFF
TRBV18	TRBJ1-5	NA	NA	TGTGCCAGCTCAGACGACGCAGGTCGGGGGCCCCAGCATTTT	CASSDDAGRGPQHF
TRBV5-4	TRBJ2-5	TRBD1	NA	TGTGCCAGCAGCTTCCGGACAGGGGGCACCGAGACCCAGTACTTC	CASSFRTGGTETQYF
TRBV9	TRBJ2-5	NA	NA	TGTGCCAGTAGCAGGGTTGGCGAGACCCAGTACTTC	CASSRVGETQYF
TRBV2	TRBJ2-2	NA	NA	TGTGCCAGCAGTGAGCCGGATAGGATCACCGGGGAGCTGTTTTTT	CASSEPDRITGELFF
TRBV27	TRBJ2-2	TRBD2	NA	TGTGCCAGCAGAGGACTAGCGGCGAACACCGGGGAGCTGTTTTTT	CASRGLAANTGELFF